This TCR beta chain comes out of a study of response to subunit inactivated influenza vaccine. Study-level results: The study's authors posited that every seasonal influenza vaccination enlists few new T cells.

Germline loops: CDR1 MDHEN, CDR2 SYDVKM. Trimming pared 5 bases from V and 3 bases from J, leaving 5 bases between. This CDR3 spans 11 amino acids. This clonotype was observed at least ten times. Antigen unknown. TCRdb passed the RT-PCR reads through MiXCR, listing each CDR3 protein once. The table shows roughly 700,000 distinct CDR3 sequences, with less than 20% occurring only once. The chain is built from TRBV28 and TRBJ2-7; D unclear. This specimen consisted of PBMCs from blood, obtained 11 to 12 days after vaccination. This TCR came from a man aged 45-65 years who received an inactivated influenza vaccine. The CDR3: CASSAVYEQYF. CDR3 DNA: TGTGCCAGCAGTGCGGTCTACGAGCAGTACTTC.